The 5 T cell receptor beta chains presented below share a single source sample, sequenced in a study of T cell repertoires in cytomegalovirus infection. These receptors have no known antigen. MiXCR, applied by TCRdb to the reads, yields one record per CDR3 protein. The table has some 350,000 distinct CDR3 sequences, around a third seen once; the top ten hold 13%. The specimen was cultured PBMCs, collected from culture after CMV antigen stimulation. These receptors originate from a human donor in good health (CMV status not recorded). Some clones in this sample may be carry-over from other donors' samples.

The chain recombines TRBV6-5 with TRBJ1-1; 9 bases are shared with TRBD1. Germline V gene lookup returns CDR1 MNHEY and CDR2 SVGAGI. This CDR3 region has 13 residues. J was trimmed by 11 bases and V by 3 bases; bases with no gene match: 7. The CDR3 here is CASSYRGQGRAFF. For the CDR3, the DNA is TGTGCCAGCAGTTATCGCGGACAGGGGCGGGCTTTCTTT.

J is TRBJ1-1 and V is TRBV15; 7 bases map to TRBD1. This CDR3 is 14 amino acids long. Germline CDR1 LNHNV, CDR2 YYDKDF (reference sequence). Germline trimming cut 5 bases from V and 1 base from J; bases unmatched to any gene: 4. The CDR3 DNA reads TGTGCCACCAGCGTACAGGGGTCGAACACTGAAGCTTTCTTT. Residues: CATSVQGSNTEAFF.

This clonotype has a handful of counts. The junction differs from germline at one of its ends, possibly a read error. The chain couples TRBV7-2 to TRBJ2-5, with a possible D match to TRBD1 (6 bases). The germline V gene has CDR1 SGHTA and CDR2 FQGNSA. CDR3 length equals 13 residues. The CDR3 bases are TGTGCTAGCAGGGGAGAACCCCAAGAGACCCAGTACTTC. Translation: CASRGEPQETQYF.

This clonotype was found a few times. In DNA, the CDR3 is TGTGCCAGCCGACCGGGACAGGGACACACCATATATTTT. Protein product: CASRPGQGHTIYF. The chain recombines TRBV18 with TRBJ1-3; the match to TRBD1 covers 9 bases. The germline gives CDR1 KGHSH, CDR2 LQKENI. The J segment lost 8 bases and the V segment lost 8 bases, leaving 7 bases of the junction unmatched. The CDR3 totals 13 residues.

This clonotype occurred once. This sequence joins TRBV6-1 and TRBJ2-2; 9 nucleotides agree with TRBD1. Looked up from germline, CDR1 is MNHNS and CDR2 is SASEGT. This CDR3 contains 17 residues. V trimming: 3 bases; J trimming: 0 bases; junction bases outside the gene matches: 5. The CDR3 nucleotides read TGTGCCAGCAGTGAGAGAAGACAGGGGGCGAACACCGGGGAGCTGTTTTTT. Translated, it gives CASSERRQGANTGELFF.